This entry concerns a single TCR beta chain. Its matching antigen is unknown. The data originate from a study of response to subunit inactivated influenza vaccine. Study findings and constraints: Only a handful of new T cells, the authors suggested, are recruited with each seasonal influenza vaccination.

TCRdb re-derived calls from the RT-PCR reads in MiXCR, one entry per CDR3 protein. The top ten clones hold roughly 14% of a sample with 540,000 or so distinct CDR3 sequences, 13% of them seen once. The material sequenced was PBMCs from blood, taken roughly 46 days after vaccination. The origin of this receptor is a man between 50 and 59 years old who received an inactivated influenza vaccine.

CDR3 sequence reads: CASSLVQGGPSNEQFF. CDR3 sequence (DNA): TGTGCCAGCAGCTTAGTCCAGGGAGGGCCATCCAATGAGCAGTTCTTC. The chain has TRBV7-9 and TRBJ2-1, with TRBD2 matching 7 bases. Germline V gene sequence: CDR1 SEHNR, CDR2 FQNEAQ (reference sequence). The J segment lost 6 bases and the V segment lost 1 base, leaving 9 bases of the junction unmatched. The CDR3 is 16 amino acids.